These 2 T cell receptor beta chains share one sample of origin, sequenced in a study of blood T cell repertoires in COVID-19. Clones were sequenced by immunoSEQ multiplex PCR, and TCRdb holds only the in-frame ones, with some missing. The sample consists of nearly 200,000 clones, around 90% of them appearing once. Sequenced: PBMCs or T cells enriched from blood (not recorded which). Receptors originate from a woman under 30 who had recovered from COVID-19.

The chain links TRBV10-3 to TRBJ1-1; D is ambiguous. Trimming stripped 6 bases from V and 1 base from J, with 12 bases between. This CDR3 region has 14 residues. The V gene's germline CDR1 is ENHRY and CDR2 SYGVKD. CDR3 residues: CAISWSEENTEAFF. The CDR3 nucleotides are TGTGCCATCAGCTGGTCAGAGGAGAACACTGAAGCTTTCTTT.

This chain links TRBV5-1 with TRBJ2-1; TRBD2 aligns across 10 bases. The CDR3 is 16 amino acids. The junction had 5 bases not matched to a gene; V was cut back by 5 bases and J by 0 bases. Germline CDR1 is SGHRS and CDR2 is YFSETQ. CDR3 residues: CASRSSGGGSYNEQFF. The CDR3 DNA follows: TGCGCCAGCAGGAGCAGCGGGGGGGGCTCCTACAATGAGCAGTTCTTC.